Each of the 6 T cell receptor beta chains below was sequenced from the same sample in a study of blood T cells in healthy people across ages (dated by TCRdb to between 2014 and 2017). The library was produced with 5' RACE. Sequenced on an Illumina HiSeq 2500. A second PCR of roughly 6 to 12 cycles was performed with a sample-barcoded 5' primer and a J-beta primer mix. TCRdb reanalyzed the raw reads on its own, using fastp at Q25 for trimming and MiXCR for clone calling, and kept in-frame beta chains. CDR3 protein sequences are deduplicated, and each keeps its most common genes and DNA. This sample is represented by about 800,000 distinct CDR3 sequences; 55% to 70% of them were singletons. Around 20% of the sample is taken by the ten largest. Sequenced input: blood. These receptors came from a man aged 25 to 45 in good health.

The chain uses TRBV5-1 and TRBJ2-6; possibly TRBD2 for D (5 bases). The length of the CDR3 is 16 residues. In germline, CDR1 is SGHRS, CDR2 YFSETQ. V was shortened by 4 bases and J by 2 bases, with 13 bases between the two germline ends. CDR3 in DNA: TGCGCCAGCAGCCCCACCGCGCGGGCTGGGGCCAACGTCCTGACTTTC. Translating gives CASSPTARAGANVLTF.

The V gene is TRBV6-2 or TRBV6-3, the J gene TRBJ1-5; unclear D gene. The germline V gene encodes CDR1 MNHEY and CDR2 SVGEGT. V dropped 1 base and J dropped 3 bases, with 10 bases sitting between them. CDR3 length equals 15 residues. This chain's CDR3 is CASSYLAPDNQPQHF. CDR3 sequence (DNA): TGTGCCAGCAGTTACTTAGCACCCGACAATCAGCCCCAGCATTTT.

In this sample, this clonotype turned up a few times. The chain recombines TRBV9 with TRBJ2-4; 10 bases map to TRBD1. This CDR3 has 16 residues. After removal of 2 bases from V and 9 bases from J, the junction contained 11 bases not matched to a gene. CDR1 and CDR2 (germline): SGDLS, YYNGEE. The CDR3 region has the DNA TGTGCCAGCAGCGTCCGAGATTCGGGGGACAGGGGCATTCAGTACTTC. Amino acid sequence: CASSVRDSGDRGIQYF. Full variable domain (outside the CDR3, taken from reference TRBV9 and TRBJ2-4): DSGVTQTPKHLITATGQRVTLRCSPRSGDLSVYWYQQSLDQGLQFLIQYYNGEERAKGNILERFSAQQFPDLHSELNLSSLELGDSALYFCASSVRDSGDRGIQYFGAGTRLSVL.

At least ten counts were recorded for this clonotype. V and J are TRBV20-1 and TRBJ2-7; D gene ambiguous. V was trimmed by 4 bases and J by 3 bases, leaving 13 bases between them. The CDR3 spans 13 residues. From germline, CDR1 is DFQATT and CDR2 SNEGSKA (reference sequence). The CDR3 coding sequence is TGCAGTGCTAAAGGGCGAGGAGTCTACGAGCAGTACTTC. The encoded protein is CSAKGRGVYEQYF.

The chain has TRBV4-2 and TRBJ2-4; no firm D call. Germline CDR1 LGHNA, CDR2 YNFKEQ. The CDR3 extends over 13 amino acids. V was clipped by 1 base and J by 9 bases, with 10 bases between them. CDR3 in DNA: TGTGCCAGCAGCCAAGGGCGGACGGGCATTCAGTACTTC. The encoded protein is CASSQGRTGIQYF.

The chain carries TRBV7-2 and TRBJ2-7; D unresolved. Germline V lookup: CDR1 SGHTA, CDR2 FQGNSA. V was cut by 5 bases and J by 2 bases, with 16 bases left in between. The CDR3 has 15 amino acids. The DNA for the CDR3 is TGTGCCAGCAGCCGTACAGACTCACGAGCCTACGAGCAGTACTTC. Protein product: CASSRTDSRAYEQYF.